This TCR beta chain was observed in a study of shared T cell receptors in the human thymus (dated by TCRdb to about 2021). Study-level background: The study examined how the human thymus generates shared, self-reactive T-cell receptor alpha chains.

The receptor library was made with the immunoSEQ multiplex PCR assay. This is the immuneACCESS table as TCRdb keeps it, with only in-frame sequences that have V and J called. A part of the clones is gone; compared with another copy, unresolved V genes explain less than half, and the rest is unexplained. Counted in this sample were some 720,000 clones; 88% of them appeared once. The ten top clones hold about 0.01% of the sample. Notes on this clone: Its antigen has not been determined. Base qualities are missing; no much larger clone stands one base away.

Separately, the same data were catalogued under a study of human thymus T cells. Taken from the second paper: In Finland, the donors were immunologically healthy infants who were having open corrective cardiac surgery for congenital heart defects. Thymus tissue was obtained as surgical resects removed during corrective cardiac surgery. Both the thymic and the peripheral blood repertoires appeared to show biased V and J gene segment usage. According to the related research, thymic TCR repertoires were highly overlapping among unrelated individuals. TCR alpha and beta repertoires from roughly 8 infant thymus samples and four related peripheral blood samples were characterized in the study. The infant donors were about 6 to 244 days old, and the cohort included roughly six males and a couple of females. Thymocytes were released mechanically from tissue and stored at -70 °C as pellets of roughly 9.5-32 million cells. A QIAsymphony instrument was used to extract genomic DNA from the frozen cell pellets. Using the immunoSEQ multiplex PCR assay, the TCRB and TCRAD loci were amplified from a standardized quantity of quality-controlled genomic DNA. Amplicons spanned the V(D)J region at a length sufficient to cover the CDR3 and identify V and J genes. The amplicons were sequenced on an Illumina platform via the commercial immunoSEQ service. Primer bias and sequencing errors were corrected using previously described methods, and TCRAD and TCRB definitions followed the IMGT database. Analysis of the repertoires was done with immunoSEQ Analyzer 3.0 and VDJTools and included basic statistics, V/J segment usage, diversity estimates, rarefaction and pairwise overlap. Chao1, ChaoE, Efron-Thisted, Shannon and inverse Simpson indices were used to estimate diversity, which was also estimated on datasets down-sampled to the smallest sample. Repertoire overlap was assessed by strict matching of CDR3 nucleotide sequence, V gene and J gene, and clustering was done by Jaccard-based multidimensional scaling. On average, thymus samples yielded 800,000 or so unique TCRB clonotypes, whereas blood samples yielded some 85,000.

This clonotype was sampled from a boy in the first two years of life with a congenital heart defect. Donor details come from another sample of the same person, matched by shared clones. The sample was thymocytes.

The CDR3 here reads CASRQREEPETQYF. Read as DNA, the sequence is TGTGCCAGCAGGCAGCGGGAGGAGCCCGAGACCCAGTACTTC. The sequence links TRBV2 to TRBJ2-5, with TRBD2 matching 9 junction bases. Germline trimming amounts to 6 bases on V and 5 bases on J, with 7 as the count of junction bases outside the gene matches. Its CDR3 holds 14 amino acids, cysteine through phenylalanine. The read is trimmed to its CDR3 DNA, 42 bases read in frame from base 1. The germline V gene encodes CDR1 SNHLY and CDR2 FYNNEI.